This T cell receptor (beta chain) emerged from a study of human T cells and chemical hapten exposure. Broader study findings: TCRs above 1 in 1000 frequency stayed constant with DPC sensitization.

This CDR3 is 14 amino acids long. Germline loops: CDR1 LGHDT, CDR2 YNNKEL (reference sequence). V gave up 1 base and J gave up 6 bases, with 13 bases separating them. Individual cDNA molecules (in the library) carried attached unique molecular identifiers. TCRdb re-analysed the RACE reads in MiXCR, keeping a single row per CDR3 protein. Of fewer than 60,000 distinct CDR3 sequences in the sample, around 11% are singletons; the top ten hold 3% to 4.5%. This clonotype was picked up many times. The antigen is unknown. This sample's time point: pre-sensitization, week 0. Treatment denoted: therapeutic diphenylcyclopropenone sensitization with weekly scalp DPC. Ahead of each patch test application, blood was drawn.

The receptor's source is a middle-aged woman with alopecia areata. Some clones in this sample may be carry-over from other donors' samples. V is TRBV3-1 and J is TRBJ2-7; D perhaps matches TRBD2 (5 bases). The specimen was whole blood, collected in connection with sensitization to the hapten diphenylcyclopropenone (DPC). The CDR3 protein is CASSQGLAPSEQYF. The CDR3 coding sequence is TGTGCCAGCAGCCAAGGTCTAGCCCCGAGCGAGCAGTACTTC.